A selection of T cell receptor beta chains follows, all from one sample in a study of CD8 T cell repertoires and HIV-1 epitope variants. No antigen has been identified for these receptors. Profiling relied on immunoSEQ multiplex PCR, and the TCRdb table lists in-frame clones only, not all of them. The table has several thousand clones, over 55% seen once; the top ten hold roughly 43%. The sample taken for sequencing was cultured CD8+ T cells derived from PBMCs. Every receptor here comes from a male donor with HIV. Each CDR3 is given with its conserved first and last residue.

TRBJ2-3 TRBV9 CASSDSVHTQYF
TRBJ2-7 TRBV6-5 CASSSRRDSYEQYF
TRBJ1-3 TRBV28 CASSLWGGQSGNTIYF
TRBJ2-7 TRBV29-1 CSVRRVGSYEQYF
TRBJ2-2 TRBV6-6 CASSYTRELFF
TRBJ1-5 TRBV4-2 CASSQEGETNQPQHF
TRBJ2-7 TRBV28 CASSLGQGYEQYF
TRBJ2-2 TRBV11-2 CASSLARRTGELFF
TRBJ1-2 TRBV11-2 CASSLAGAYGYTF
TRBJ2-6 TRBV7-2 CASSLLLRQSRANVLTF
TRBJ2-1 TRBV7-8 CASSLARGNEQFF
TRBJ2-7 TRBV5-1 CASSLGYEQYF
. TRBV29-1 CSVGTRGISYEQYF
TRBJ2-7 TRBV28 CASSSQDSYEQYF
TRBJ2-4 TRBV27 CASSLSFGGDIQYF
TRBJ1-5 TRBV29-1 CSVGGGIDRSNQPQHF
TRBJ2-2 TRBV6-4 CASSDRNTGELFF
TRBJ2-5 TRBV7-2 CASSPRGGIQETQYF
TRBJ1-5 TRBV6-1 CASSVDTDNYQPQHF
TRBJ2-7 TRBV7-6 CASSLGQYLREQYF
TRBJ2-3 TRBV7-8 CASSLVGGRGLTDTQYF
TRBJ1-2 TRBV21-1 CARIFASGTGRYGYTF
TRBJ2-1 TRBV4-1 CASSRSQGSYNEQFF
TRBJ2-7 TRBV6-5 CASSPNFYEQYF
TRBJ1-5 TRBV28 CASSSEQGALNQPQHF
TRBJ1-6 TRBV9 CASSVEGRVDSPLHF
TRBJ2-3 TRBV11-2 CASSSRSGGTDTQYF
TRBJ1-2 TRBV28 CASKPGQENYGYTF
TRBJ2-5 TRBV28 CASSPRVGWETQYF
TRBJ2-7 TRBV15 CATSSLYRDEQYF
TRBJ1-4 TRBV7-6 CASSLIGSGEKLFF
TRBJ1-5 TRBV7-9 CASSPRTGTQPQHF
TRBJ2-1 TRBV9 CASSVSPGGPRPPEQFF
TRBJ2-1 TRBV27 CASSLGSSLYNEQFF
TRBJ2-5 TRBV10-2 CASSENDGTPEGETQYF
TRBJ2-1 TRBV9 CASSPETGGYYNEQFF
TRBJ1-2 TRBV2 CASSATVEGFNYGYTF
TRBJ2-5 TRBV19 CASSIDAGEQETQYF
TRBJ1-1 TRBV6-1 CASSELSGYTEAFF
TRBJ2-5 TRBV5-4 CASSLDQETQYF
TRBJ2-2 TRBV7-6 CASSLSGGVSTGELFF
TRBJ1-5 TRBV28 CASSPGGWQPQHF
TRBJ2-3 TRBV7-9 CASSSGADTQYF
TRBJ1-5 TRBV7-6 CASSSGYSNQPQHF
TRBJ1-2 TRBV15 CATSTTTTGYGYTF
TRBJ2-2 TRBV2 CASSDQAEADTGELFF
TRBJ2-7 TRBV29-1 CSVGTRGISYEQYF
TRBJ2-1 TRBV28 CASSLSPDNDEQFF
TRBJ2-1 TRBV27 CASSSTGGGYNEQFF
TRBJ1-1 TRBV19 CASSMFRGTEAFF
TRBJ2-4 TRBV28 CASSSGTPDVGIQYF
TRBJ1-1 TRBV7-3 CASRVTGVTSNTEAFF
TRBJ2-7 TRBV2 CASSSYDRSYEQYF